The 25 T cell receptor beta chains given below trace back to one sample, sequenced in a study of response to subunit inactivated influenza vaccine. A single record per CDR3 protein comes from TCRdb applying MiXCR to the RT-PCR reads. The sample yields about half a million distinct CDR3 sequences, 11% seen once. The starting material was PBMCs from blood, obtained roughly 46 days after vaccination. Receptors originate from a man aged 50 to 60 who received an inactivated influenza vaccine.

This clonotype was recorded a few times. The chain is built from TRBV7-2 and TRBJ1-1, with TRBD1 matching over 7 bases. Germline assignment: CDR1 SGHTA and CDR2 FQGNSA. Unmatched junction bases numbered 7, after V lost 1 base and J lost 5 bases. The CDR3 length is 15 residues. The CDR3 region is CASSLVGQVGTEAFF. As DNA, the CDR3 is TGTGCCAGCAGCTTAGTAGGACAGGTGGGGACTGAAGCTTTCTTT.

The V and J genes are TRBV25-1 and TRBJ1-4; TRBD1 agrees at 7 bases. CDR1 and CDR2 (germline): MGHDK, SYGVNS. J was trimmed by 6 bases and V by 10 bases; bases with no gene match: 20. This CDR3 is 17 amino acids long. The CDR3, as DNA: TGTGCCACCCAAACCCACAGGGGCGATACGGAGGATGAAAAACTGTTTTTT. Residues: CATQTHRGDTEDEKLFF.

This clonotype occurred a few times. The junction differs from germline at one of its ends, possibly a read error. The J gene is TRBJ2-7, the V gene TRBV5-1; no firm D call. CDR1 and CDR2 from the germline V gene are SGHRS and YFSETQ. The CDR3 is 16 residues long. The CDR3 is CASSFGSPLSSHEQYF. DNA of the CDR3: TGCGCCAGCAGCTTCGGCAGTCCACTATCCTCCCACGAGCAGTACTTC.

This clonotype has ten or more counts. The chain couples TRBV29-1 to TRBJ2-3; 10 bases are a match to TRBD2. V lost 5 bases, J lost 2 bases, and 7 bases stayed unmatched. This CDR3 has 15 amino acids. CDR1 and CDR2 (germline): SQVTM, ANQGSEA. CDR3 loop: CSVRSSGGTTDTQYF. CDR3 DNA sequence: TGCAGCGTTAGATCTAGCGGGGGAACCACAGATACGCAGTATTTT.

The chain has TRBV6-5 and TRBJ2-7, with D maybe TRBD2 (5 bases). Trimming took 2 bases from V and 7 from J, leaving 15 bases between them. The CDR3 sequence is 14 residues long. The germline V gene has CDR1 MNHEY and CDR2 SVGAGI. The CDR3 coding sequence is TGTGCCAGCAGTTACAAACGGACTCTGGGTGAGCAGTACTTC. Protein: CASSYKRTLGEQYF.

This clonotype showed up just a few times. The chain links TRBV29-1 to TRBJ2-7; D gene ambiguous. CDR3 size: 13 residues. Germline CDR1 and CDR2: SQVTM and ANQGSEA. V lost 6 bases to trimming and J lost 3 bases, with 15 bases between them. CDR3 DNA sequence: TGCAGCGTCTTCGGTTCACGTGACTACGAGCAGTACTTC. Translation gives CSVFGSRDYEQYF.

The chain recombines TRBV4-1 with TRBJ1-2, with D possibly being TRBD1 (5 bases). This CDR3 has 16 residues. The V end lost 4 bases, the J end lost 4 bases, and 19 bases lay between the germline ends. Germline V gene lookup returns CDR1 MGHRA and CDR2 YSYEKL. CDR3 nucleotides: TGCGCCAGCAGCCCCGGGGCGGGCTTGGGTGGCTATGGCTACACCTTC. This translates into CASSPGAGLGGYGYTF.

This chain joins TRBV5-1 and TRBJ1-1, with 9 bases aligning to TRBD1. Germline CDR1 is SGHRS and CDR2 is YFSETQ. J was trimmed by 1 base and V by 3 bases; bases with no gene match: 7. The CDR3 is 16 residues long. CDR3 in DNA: TGCGCCAGCAGCTCGCCGCAGGGACAGGGGAACACTGAAGCTTTCTTT. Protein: CASSSPQGQGNTEAFF. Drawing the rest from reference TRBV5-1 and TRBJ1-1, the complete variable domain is KAGVTQTPRYLIKTRGQQVTLSCSPISGHRSVSWYQQTPGQGLQFLFEYFSETQRNKGNFPGRFSGRQFSNSRSEMNVSTLELGDSALYLCASSSPQGQGNTEAFFGQGTRLTVV.

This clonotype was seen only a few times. The CDR3 sequence: CSAPQGPWGNEQFF. The CDR3 DNA is TGCAGTGCTCCACAGGGGCCTTGGGGCAATGAGCAGTTCTTC. J is TRBJ2-1 and V is TRBV20-1; 7 positions agree with TRBD1. Germline loops: CDR1 DFQATT, CDR2 SNEGSKA (reference sequence). V gave up 5 bases and J gave up 6 bases; unmatched junction bases: 10. The CDR3 is 14 amino acids.

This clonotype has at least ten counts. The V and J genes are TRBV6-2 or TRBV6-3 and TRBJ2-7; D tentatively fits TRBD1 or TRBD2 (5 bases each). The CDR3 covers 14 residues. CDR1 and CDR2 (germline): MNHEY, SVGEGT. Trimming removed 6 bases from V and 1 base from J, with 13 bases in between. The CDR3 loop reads CASSRLRESYEQYF. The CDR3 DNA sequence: TGTGCCAGCAGCCGCCTCAGGGAGTCCTACGAGCAGTACTTC.

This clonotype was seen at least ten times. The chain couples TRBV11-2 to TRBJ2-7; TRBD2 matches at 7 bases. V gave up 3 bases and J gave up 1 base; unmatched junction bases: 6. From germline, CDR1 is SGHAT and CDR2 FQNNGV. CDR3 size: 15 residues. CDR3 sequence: CASSLSSGGSYEQYF. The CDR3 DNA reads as TGTGCCAGCAGCTTGTCCTCGGGGGGTTCCTACGAGCAGTACTTC.

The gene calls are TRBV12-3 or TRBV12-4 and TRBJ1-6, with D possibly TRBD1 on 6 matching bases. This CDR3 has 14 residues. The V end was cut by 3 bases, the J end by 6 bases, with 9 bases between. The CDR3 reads CASSLGAFNSPLHF. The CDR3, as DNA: TGTGCCAGCAGTTTGGGGGCGTTTAATTCACCCCTCCACTTT.

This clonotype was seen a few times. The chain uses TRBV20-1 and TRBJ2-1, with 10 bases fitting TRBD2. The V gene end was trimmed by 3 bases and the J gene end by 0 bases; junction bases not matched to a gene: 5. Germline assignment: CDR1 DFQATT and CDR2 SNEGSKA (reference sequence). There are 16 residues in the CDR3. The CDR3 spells CSASHLAGVSYNEQFF. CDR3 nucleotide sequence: TGCAGTGCTAGCCACCTAGCGGGAGTCTCCTACAATGAGCAGTTCTTC.

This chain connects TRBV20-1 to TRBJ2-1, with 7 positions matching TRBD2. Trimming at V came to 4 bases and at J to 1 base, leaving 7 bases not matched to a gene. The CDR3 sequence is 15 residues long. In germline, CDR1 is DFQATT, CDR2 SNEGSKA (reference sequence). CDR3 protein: CSATPASGSYNEQFF. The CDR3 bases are TGCAGTGCTACACCGGCTAGCGGTTCCTACAATGAGCAGTTCTTC.

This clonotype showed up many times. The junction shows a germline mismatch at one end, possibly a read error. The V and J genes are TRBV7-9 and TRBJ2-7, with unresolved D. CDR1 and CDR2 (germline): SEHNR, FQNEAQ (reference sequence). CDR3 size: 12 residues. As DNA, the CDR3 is TGCGCCAGCAGCACTTCCTCCTACGAGCAGTACTTC. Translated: CASSTSSYEQYF.

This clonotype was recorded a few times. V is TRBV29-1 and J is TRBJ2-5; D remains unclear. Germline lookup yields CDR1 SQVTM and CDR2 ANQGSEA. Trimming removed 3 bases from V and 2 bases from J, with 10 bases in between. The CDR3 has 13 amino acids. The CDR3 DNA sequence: TGCAGCGTTGACAGAAACCTACAAGAGACCCAGTACTTC. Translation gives CSVDRNLQETQYF.

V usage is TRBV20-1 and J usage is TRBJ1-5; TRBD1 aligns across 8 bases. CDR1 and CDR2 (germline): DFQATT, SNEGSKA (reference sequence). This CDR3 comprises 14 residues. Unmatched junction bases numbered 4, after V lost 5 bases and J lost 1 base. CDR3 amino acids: CSALQGASNQPQHF. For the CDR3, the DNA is TGCAGTGCTCTCCAGGGGGCCAGCAATCAGCCCCAGCATTTT.

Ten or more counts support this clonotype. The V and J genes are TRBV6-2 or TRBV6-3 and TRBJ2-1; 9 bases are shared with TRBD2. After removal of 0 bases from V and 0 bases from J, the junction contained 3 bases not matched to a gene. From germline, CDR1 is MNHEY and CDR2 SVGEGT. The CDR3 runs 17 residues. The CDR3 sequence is CASSYSLAGFSYNEQFF. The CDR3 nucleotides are TGTGCCAGCAGTTACTCCCTAGCGGGGTTCTCCTACAATGAGCAGTTCTTC.

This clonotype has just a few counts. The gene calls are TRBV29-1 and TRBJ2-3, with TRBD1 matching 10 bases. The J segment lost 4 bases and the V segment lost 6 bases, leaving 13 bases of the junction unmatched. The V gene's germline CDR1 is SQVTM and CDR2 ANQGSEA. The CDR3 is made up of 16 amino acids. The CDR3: CSVEPWGQGSPDTQYF. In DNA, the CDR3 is TGCAGCGTGGAGCCCTGGGGACAGGGGTCCCCAGATACGCAGTATTTT.

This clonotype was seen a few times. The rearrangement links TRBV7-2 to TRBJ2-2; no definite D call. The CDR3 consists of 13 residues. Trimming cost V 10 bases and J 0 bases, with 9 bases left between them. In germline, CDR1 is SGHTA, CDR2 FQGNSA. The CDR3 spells CATQATNTGELFF. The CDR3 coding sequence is TGTGCCACTCAGGCCACGAACACCGGGGAGCTGTTTTTT.

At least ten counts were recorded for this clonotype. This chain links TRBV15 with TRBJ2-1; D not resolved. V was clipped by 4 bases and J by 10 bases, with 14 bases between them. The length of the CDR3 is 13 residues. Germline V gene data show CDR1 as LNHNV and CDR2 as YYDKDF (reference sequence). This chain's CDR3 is CATSTLMAAEQFF. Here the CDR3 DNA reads TGTGCCACCAGCACCCTTATGGCAGCGGAGCAGTTCTTC.

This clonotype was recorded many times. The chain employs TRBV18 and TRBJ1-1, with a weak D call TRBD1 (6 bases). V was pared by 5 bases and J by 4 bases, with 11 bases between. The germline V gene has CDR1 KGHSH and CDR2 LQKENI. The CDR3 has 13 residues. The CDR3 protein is CASSTKQGTEAFF. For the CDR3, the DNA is TGTGCCAGCTCAACAAAACAGGGCACTGAAGCTTTCTTT. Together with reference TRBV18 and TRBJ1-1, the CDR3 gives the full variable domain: NAGVMQNPRHLVRRRGQEARLRCSPMKGHSHVYWYRQLPEEGLKFMVYLQKENIIDESGMPKERFSAEFPKEGPSILRIQQVVRGDSAAYFCASSTKQGTEAFFGQGTRLTVV.

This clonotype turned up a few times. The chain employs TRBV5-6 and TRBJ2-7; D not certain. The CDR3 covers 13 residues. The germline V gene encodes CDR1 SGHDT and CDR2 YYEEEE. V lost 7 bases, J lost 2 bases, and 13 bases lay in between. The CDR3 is CASGFQATYEQYF. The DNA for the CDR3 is TGTGCCAGCGGGTTCCAGGCCACCTACGAGCAGTACTTC.

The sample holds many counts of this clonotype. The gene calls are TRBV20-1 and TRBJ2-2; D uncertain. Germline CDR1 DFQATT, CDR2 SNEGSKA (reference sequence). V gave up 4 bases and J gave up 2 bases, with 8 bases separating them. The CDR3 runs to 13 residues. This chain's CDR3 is CSATGTNTGELFF. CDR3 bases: TGCAGTGCTACGGGCACTAACACCGGGGAGCTGTTTTTT.

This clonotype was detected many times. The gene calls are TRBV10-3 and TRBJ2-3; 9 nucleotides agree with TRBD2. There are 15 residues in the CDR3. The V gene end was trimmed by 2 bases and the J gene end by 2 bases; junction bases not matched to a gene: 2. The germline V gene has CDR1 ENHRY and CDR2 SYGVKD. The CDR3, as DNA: TGTGCCATCAGTGAGATAGCGGGGGACACAGATACGCAGTATTTT. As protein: CAISEIAGDTDTQYF.